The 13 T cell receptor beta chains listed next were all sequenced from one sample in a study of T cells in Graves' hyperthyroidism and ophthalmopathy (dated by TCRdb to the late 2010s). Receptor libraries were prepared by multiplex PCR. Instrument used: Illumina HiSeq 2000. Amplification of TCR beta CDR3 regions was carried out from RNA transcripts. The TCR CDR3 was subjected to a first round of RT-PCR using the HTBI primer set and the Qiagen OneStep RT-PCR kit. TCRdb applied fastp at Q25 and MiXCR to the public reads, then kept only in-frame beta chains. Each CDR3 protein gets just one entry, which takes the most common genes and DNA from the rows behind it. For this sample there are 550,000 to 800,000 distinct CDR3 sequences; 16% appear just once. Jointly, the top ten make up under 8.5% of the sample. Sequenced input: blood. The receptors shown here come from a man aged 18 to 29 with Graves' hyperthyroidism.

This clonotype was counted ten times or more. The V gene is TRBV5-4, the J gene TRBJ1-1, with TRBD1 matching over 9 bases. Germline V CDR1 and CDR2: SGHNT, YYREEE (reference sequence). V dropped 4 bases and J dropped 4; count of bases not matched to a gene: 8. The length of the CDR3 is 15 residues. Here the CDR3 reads CASSGTGGAGTEAFF. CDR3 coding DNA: TGTGCCAGCAGCGGTACAGGGGGCGCGGGCACTGAAGCTTTCTTT.

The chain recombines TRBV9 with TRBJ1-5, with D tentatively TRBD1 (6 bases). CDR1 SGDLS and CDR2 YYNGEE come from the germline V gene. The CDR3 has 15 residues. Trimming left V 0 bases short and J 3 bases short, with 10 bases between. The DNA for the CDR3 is TGTGCCAGCAGCGTAGGGGCAGGGGCCAATCAGCCCCAGCATTTT. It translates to CASSVGAGANQPQHF.

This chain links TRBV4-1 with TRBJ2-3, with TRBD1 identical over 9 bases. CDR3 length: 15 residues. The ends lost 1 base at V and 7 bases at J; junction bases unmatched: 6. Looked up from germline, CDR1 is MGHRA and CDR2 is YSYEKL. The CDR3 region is CASSQGDRDLYTQYF. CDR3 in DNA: TGCGCCAGCAGCCAAGGGGACAGGGATTTATATACGCAGTATTTT.

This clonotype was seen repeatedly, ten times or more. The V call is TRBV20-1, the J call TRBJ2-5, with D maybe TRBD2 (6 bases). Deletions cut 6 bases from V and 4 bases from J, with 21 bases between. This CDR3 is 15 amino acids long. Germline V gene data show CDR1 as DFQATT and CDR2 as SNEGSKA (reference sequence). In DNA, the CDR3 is TGCAGTGCCCCTCCCAGGGACTGGTTGAGAGAGACCCAGTACTTC. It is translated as CSAPPRDWLRETQYF.

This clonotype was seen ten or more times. The CDR3 DNA is TGTGCCAGCAGTTACTCGACAGGGGTGGGCAATGAGCAGTTCTTC. Translation gives CASSYSTGVGNEQFF. The chain links TRBV6-5 to TRBJ2-1; 8 bases align to TRBD1. The ends lost 0 bases at V and 6 bases at J; junction bases unmatched: 4. The CDR3 consists of 15 residues. Germline CDR1 MNHEY, CDR2 SVGAGI.

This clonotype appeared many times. For the CDR3, the DNA is TGTGCCAGCAGTTTTAGGAGCCCCGGGGAGCTGTTTTTT. It codes for CASSFRSPGELFF. The chain links TRBV28 to TRBJ2-2, with unresolved D. The CDR3 covers 13 residues. Per germline, CDR1 MDHEN and CDR2 SYDVKM. V was trimmed by 3 bases and J by 6 bases, leaving 8 bases between them.

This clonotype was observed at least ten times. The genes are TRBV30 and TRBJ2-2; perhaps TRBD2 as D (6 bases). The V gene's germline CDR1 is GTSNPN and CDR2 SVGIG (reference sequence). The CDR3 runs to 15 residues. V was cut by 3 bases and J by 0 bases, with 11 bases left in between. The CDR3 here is CAWRKRAPNTGELFF. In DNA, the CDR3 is TGTGCCTGGAGAAAGCGGGCCCCGAACACCGGGGAGCTGTTTTTT. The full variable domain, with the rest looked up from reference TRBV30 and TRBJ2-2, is SQTIHQWPATLVQPVGSPLSLECTVEGTSNPNLYWYRQAAGRGLQLLFYSVGIGQISSEVPQNLSASRPQDRQFILSSKKLLLSDSGFYLCAWRKRAPNTGELFFGEGSRLTVL.

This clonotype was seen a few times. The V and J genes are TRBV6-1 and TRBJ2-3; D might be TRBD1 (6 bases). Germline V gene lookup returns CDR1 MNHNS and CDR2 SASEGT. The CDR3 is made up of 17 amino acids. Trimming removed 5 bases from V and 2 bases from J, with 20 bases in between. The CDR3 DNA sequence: TGTGCCAGCAGTACCCGCAGGGGTTCGGGGCTCACAGATACGCAGTATTTT. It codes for CASSTRRGSGLTDTQYF.

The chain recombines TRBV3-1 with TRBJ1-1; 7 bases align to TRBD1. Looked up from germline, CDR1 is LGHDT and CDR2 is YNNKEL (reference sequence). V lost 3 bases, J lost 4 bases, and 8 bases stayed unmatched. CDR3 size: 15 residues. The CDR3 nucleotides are TGTGCCAGCAGCCAGGCTGACAGGGTGGGCACTGAAGCTTTCTTT. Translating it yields CASSQADRVGTEAFF.

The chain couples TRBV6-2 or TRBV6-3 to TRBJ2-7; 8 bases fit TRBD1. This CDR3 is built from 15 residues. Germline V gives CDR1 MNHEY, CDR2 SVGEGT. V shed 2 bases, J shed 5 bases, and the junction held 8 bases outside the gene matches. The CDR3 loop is CASSYPYRGSHEQYF. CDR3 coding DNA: TGTGCCAGCAGTTACCCCTACAGGGGGTCCCACGAGCAGTACTTC.

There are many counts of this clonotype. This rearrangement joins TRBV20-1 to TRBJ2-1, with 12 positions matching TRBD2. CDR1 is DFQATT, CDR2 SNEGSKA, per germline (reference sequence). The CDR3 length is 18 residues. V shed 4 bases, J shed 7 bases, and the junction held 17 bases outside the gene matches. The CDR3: CSATDYTSGRTPKNEQFF. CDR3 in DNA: TGCAGTGCTACCGACTATACTAGCGGGAGGACCCCTAAGAATGAGCAGTTCTTC.

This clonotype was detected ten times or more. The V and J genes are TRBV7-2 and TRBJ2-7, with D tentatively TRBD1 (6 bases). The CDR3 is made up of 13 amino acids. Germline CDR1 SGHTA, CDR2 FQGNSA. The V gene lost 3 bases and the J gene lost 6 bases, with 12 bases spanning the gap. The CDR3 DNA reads TGTGCCAGCAGCTTCAGGGGATCAGGCGAGCAGTACTTC. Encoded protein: CASSFRGSGEQYF. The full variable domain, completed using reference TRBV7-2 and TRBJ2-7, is GAGVSQSPSNKVTEKGKDVELRCDPISGHTALYWYRQSLGQGLEFLIYFQGNSAPDKSGLPSDRFSAERTGGSVSTLTIQRTQQEDSAVYLCASSFRGSGEQYFGPGTRLTVT.

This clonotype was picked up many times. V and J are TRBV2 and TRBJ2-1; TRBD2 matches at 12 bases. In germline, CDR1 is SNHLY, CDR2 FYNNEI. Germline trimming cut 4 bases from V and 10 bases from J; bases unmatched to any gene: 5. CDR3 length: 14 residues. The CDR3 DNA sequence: TGTGCCAGCAGTGCGGGACTAGCGGGCTGGGAGCAGTTCTTC. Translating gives CASSAGLAGWEQFF.